This record covers a single TCR beta chain. The sample is drawn from a study of blood T cell repertoires in COVID-19. Looking at the study overall: Samples representing acute and convalescent COVID-19 were sourced from the United States, Italy and Spain. PBMCs, B-cell-depleted T cells, or T cells provided the cDNA or gDNA that made up the material.

Assay: immunoSEQ multiplex PCR; the TCRdb copy retains only in-frame clones and omits some. The sample lists about 170,000 clones; approximately 77% were seen once. The material sequenced was peripheral blood. The clonotype was recovered from an elderly woman with active or convalescent COVID-19.

The CDR3: CASSLDGPGENSPLHF. CDR3 nucleotides: TGTGCCAGCAGCTTAGATGGCCCAGGGGAGAATTCACCCCTCCACTTT. The chain has TRBV11-2 and TRBJ1-6; weak D call: TRBD1 (6 bases). V lost 0 bases, J lost 7 bases, and 13 bases lay in between. This CDR3 is 16 amino acids long. Germline values: CDR1 SGHAT, CDR2 FQNNGV.